This T cell receptor beta chain derives from a study of T-cell reconstitution after alpha-beta-depleted transplantation in children. Preparation of the TCRbeta library was carried out with unique molecular identifiers. TCRdb reprocessed the PCR reads via MiXCR and lists one record per CDR3 protein. The sample shows 800,000 to 1,000,000 distinct CDR3 sequences, roughly 29% of them seen only once. Sequencing was performed on PBMCs, mostly from graft donor cells, taken 360 days after TCRalphabeta/CD19-depleted stem cell transplant. This receptor was identified in a boy under three years old who had a stem cell transplant for SCID, so the T cells may come from the graft donor.

Here the CDR3 DNA reads TGTGCCATCAGGGGGAACCTTGACAGGGGTAACACTGAAGCTTTCTTT. Amino acid sequence: CAIRGNLDRGNTEAFF. The chain employs TRBV10-3 and TRBJ1-1; TRBD1 aligns across 8 bases. Trimming removed 6 bases from V and 2 bases from J; junction bases left unmatched: 11. The CDR3 is made up of 16 amino acids. CDR1 and CDR2 (germline): ENHRY, SYGVKD.